This entry lists 20 T cell receptor delta chains sequenced from one sample in a study of gamma-delta chains in newborns, infants, children. TCRdb reanalysed the reads via CATT. The sample includes about 3,800 delta-chain clones, approximately 4.3% seen only once; the top ten take 4.5% to 6.5%. Input material: blood. The source of these receptors is a child who was a newborn, infant or young child, either healthy, febrile or measles-vaccinated (not recorded which).

This clone is termed medium-sized (0.01 to 0.1%). Other DNA sequences in this specimen translate into the identical CDR3. V is TRDV2 and J is TRDJ1; the match to TRDD3 covers 12 bases. Germline V gene data show CDR1 as GEAIGNYY and CDR2 as EKD. The length of the CDR3 is 18 residues. J gave up 0 bases and V 3 bases, and 10 bases lay outside the gene matches. The CDR3 region has the DNA TGTGCCTGTGACCCAGTACTGGGGGATACTCCGTACACCGATAAACTCATCTTT. As protein: CACDPVLGDTPYTDKLIF.

On this clone: With a much larger clone just one base away, this may be a read error. This rearrangement joins TRDV2 to TRDJ3; TRDD3 agrees at 12 bases. The CDR3 contains 22 residues. Looked up from germline, CDR1 is GEAIGNYY and CDR2 is EKD. The trim removed 6 bases at V and 1 base at J, leaving 18 bases unmatched. The chain's CDR3 is CACNSPWGIRDRESWDTRQMFF. The CDR3 DNA is TGTGCCTGTAACTCCCCCTGGGGGATACGCGATCGTGAATCCTGGGACACCCGACAGATGTTTTTC.

By share, this clone counts as medium-sized (0.01 to 0.1%). The same CDR3 can be traced to other DNA sequences in this sample. This chain joins TRDV2 and TRDJ1; D might be TRDD3 (5 bases). V lost 0 bases and J lost 0, with 10 bases in between. The CDR3 totals 15 residues. Germline CDR1 is GEAIGNYY and CDR2 is EKD. The CDR3 loop reads CACDTVGGYTDKLIF. The CDR3 DNA reads as TGTGCCTGTGACACCGTCGGGGGGTACACCGATAAACTCATCTTT.

This clone showed up just a few times. A much larger clonotype is one base distant, so this may be a read error. The chain is built from TRDV2 and TRDJ3; 11 bases map to TRDD3. The germline gives CDR1 GEAIGNYY, CDR2 EKD. The CDR3 runs to 18 residues. The CDR3, as DNA: TGTGCCCGTGACGTACTGGGGGATAGCTCCTGGGACACCCGACAGATGTTTTTC. Translation: CARDVLGDSSWDTRQMFF.

Comment on this clone: A read error may explain this, as a much larger clone is one base away. This chain uses TRDV2 with TRDJ1; 9 nucleotides align to TRDD3. This CDR3 contains 17 residues. Germline lookup yields CDR1 GEAIGNYY and CDR2 EKD. With 0 bases clipped from V and 3 bases from J, the junction kept 10 bases outside the gene matches. The CDR3 sequence is CACDTLGDELNPDKLIF. In DNA form, the CDR3 reads TGTGCCTGTGACACCCTGGGGGATGAGCTTAATCCCGATAAACTCATCTTT.

This clone is deemed medium-sized (0.01 to 0.1%). The chain is built from TRDV2 and TRDJ1, with a tentative D call TRDD3 (6 bases). This CDR3 has 16 residues. CDR1 is GEAIGNYY and CDR2 is EKD in the germline V gene. Trimming left V 0 bases short and J 6 bases short, with 19 bases between. The chain's CDR3 is CACDTLGGYGGHKLIF. As DNA, the CDR3 is TGTGCCTGTGACACCCTCGGAGGATATGGGGGGCATAAACTCATCTTT.

In this sample, this clone turned up a few times. A much larger clone is a single base away; this may be a read error. The chain uses TRDV2 and TRDJ1; 12 nucleotides match TRDD3. The CDR3 length is 17 residues. The germline gives CDR1 GEAIGNYY, CDR2 EKD. CDR3 in DNA: TGTGCCTGTGACACCGTAAGTACTGGGGGATACCCTGATAAACTCACCTTT. Protein product: CACDTVSTGGYPDKLTF.

This rearrangement joins TRDV1 to TRDJ1; D gene unclear. Between the trimmed V and J ends, which lost 0 bases and 10 bases, there was a span of 18 bases. This CDR3 region has 15 residues. Germline V gives CDR1 TSWWSYY, CDR2 QGS. CDR3 sequence (DNA): TGTGCTCTTGGGGAACTTCAGGATCCTTGTGGCGGACTCATCTTT. It codes for CALGELQDPCGGLIF.

In regard to this clone: This likely stems from a read error, as it lies one base from a far larger clone. The sample carries other DNA sequences with the same CDR3. The chain employs TRDV2 and TRDJ3, with 13 bases lining up with TRDD3. V lost 1 base to trimming and J lost 0 bases; unmatched junction nucleotides: 11. This CDR3 spans 22 amino acids. Looked up from germline, CDR1 is GEAIGNYY and CDR2 is EKD. DNA for the CDR3: TGTGCCTGTGACACAGATCTACTGGGGGATACGCGAGGCTCCTGGGACACCCGACAGATGTTTTTC. Translated, it gives CACDTDLLGDTRGSWDTRQMFF.

This clone has only a few counts. This DNA's translation differs at residue 4 from TCRdb's protein, which comes from a much larger clone; a read error is likely, and the protein shown is translated from the DNA. The chain is built from TRDV2 and TRDJ1; 12 positions agree with TRDD3. Germline V CDR1 and CDR2: GEAIGNYY, EKD. Germline trimming cut 5 bases from V and 4 bases from J; bases unmatched to any gene: 7. The CDR3 sequence is 15 residues long. CDR3 in DNA: TGTGCCTGTGTCCCTCTGGGGGATACGCACGATAAACTCATCTTT. Protein product: CACVPLGDTHDKLIF.

This clone came up a few times. A much more abundant neighbour one base away suggests this may be a read error. The chain recombines TRDV2 with TRDJ2; 12 positions agree with TRDD3. CDR1 is GEAIGNYY and CDR2 is EKD in the germline V gene. The length of the CDR3 is 20 residues. The CDR3 protein is CACDTIPPRLGDTLAAQLFF. In DNA form, the CDR3 reads TGTGCCTGTGACACTATCCCCCCGAGACTGGGGGATACTTTGGCAGCACAACTCTTCTTT.

Comment on this clone: One end of the junction is discordant with germline, which a read error may explain. The same CDR3 also results from other DNA sequences found in this sample. V is TRDV2 and J is TRDJ1, with TRDD3 matching 13 bases. Germline V lookup: CDR1 GEAIGNYY, CDR2 EKD. This CDR3 has 19 amino acids. DNA of the CDR3: TGCGCCTGTGACACCGTCGTACTGGGGGATACGCGAGCGACCGATAAACTCATCTTT. It yields the protein CACDTVVLGDTRATDKLIF.

Remarks on this clone: The protein held in TCRdb is that of a much larger clone and does not match this DNA's translation at residue 3, likely because of a read error; the protein shown is translated from the DNA. The CDR3 coding sequence is TGTGCCCGTGACATACTGGGGGCGTACACCGATAAACTCATCTTT. It encodes CARDILGAYTDKLIF. The gene calls are TRDV2 and TRDJ1; 8 bases line up with TRDD3. Germline CDR1 is GEAIGNYY and CDR2 is EKD. The CDR3 is 15 residues long.

As to this clone: A single base separates this from a much larger clone, so it may be a read error. This chain uses TRDV2 with TRDJ1; 13 nucleotides line up with TRDD3. This CDR3 region has 18 residues. V shed 5 bases, J shed 0 bases, and the junction held 11 bases outside the gene matches. Germline V gene data show CDR1 as GEAIGNYY and CDR2 as EKD. The CDR3 nucleotides read TGTGCCTGTGGCATGTTACTGGGGGATACGCTGTACACCGATAAACTCATCTTT. Its translation: CACGMLLGDTLYTDKLIF.

By frequency in the sample, this clone is medium-sized. The chain uses TRDV2 and TRDJ1; no clear D. The CDR3 has 18 amino acids. Germline V gene sequence: CDR1 GEAIGNYY, CDR2 EKD. The V end lost 0 bases, the J end lost 6 bases, and 25 bases lay between the germline ends. The CDR3, as DNA: TGTGCCTGTGACACCGTATCCGGTGGTGGCTCACTACCTAATAAACTCATCTTT. Its protein is CACDTVSGGGSLPNKLIF.

This clone is labeled as medium-sized (0.01 to 0.1%). The chain has TRDV2 and TRDJ1; 8 bases map to TRDD3. The CDR3 is 19 residues long. V was clipped by 0 bases and J by 1 base; unmatched bases: 15. CDR1 and CDR2 (germline): GEAIGNYY, EKD. CDR3 protein: CACDTLPAAGGAFTDKLIF. The CDR3 DNA reads as TGTGCCTGTGACACCCTTCCCGCTGCTGGGGGAGCCTTCACCGATAAACTCATCTTT.

A word on this clone: A read error may be the cause here, since a much bigger clone is one base away. V is TRDV2 and J is TRDJ1, with 8 bases identical to TRDD3. Per germline, CDR1 GEAIGNYY and CDR2 EKD. This CDR3 is built from 19 residues. The CDR3 nucleotides are TGTGCCTGTGACACCGTCGGGACTGGGGGCCTGGGCTACACCGATAAATTCATCTTT. Translated: CACDTVGTGGLGYTDKFIF.

The gene calls are TRDV2 and TRDJ1; 10 positions agree with TRDD3. The V gene's germline CDR1 is GEAIGNYY and CDR2 EKD. The CDR3 is 14 amino acids. With 3 bases clipped from V and 7 bases from J, the junction kept 7 bases outside the gene matches. As DNA, the CDR3 is TGTGCCTGTGACCCGCTGGGGGATAGTGGTAAACTCATCTTT. Its translation is CACDPLGDSGKLIF.

This clone was detected a few times. It is likely a read error: a sequence one base away is far more abundant. The sample carries other DNA sequences with the same CDR3. This chain connects TRDV2 to TRDJ1, with TRDD3 identical over 11 bases. The germline CDR1 and CDR2 sequences are GEAIGNYY and EKD. This CDR3 contains 16 residues. The DNA for the CDR3 is TGTGCTTGTGACGTCTTGGGGGATACGAACGCCGATAAACTCATCTTT. This gives the protein CACDVLGDTNADKLIF.

Of note for this clone: The sample holds other DNA sequences that translate to the same CDR3. V and J are TRDV2 and TRDJ1; 8 bases map to TRDD3. The CDR3 is made up of 15 amino acids. CDR1 and CDR2 (germline): GEAIGNYY, EKD. V lost 1 base, J lost 5 bases, and 8 bases stayed unmatched. CDR3 sequence: CACDTLGERGDKLIF. The DNA for the CDR3 is TGTGCCTGTGACACGCTGGGGGAACGAGGAGATAAACTCATCTTT.